The 27 T cell receptor beta chains below all came from one sample that was sequenced in a study of shared clonotypes between healthy human individuals. Measured with immunoSEQ multiplex PCR; TCRdb has only the in-frame clones, and not every one. Of approximately 2.5 million clones in the sample, approximately 92% were seen once. Specimen: naive CD4+ T cells sorted from blood. The sample's subset: CD45RA+ positively selected. The receptor set was obtained from a man younger than 30 in good health.

With respect to this clone: Other DNA sequences within the sample encode an identical CDR3. The chain is built from TRBV6-5 and TRBJ1-4; no reliable D call. Per germline, CDR1 MNHEY and CDR2 SVGAGI. There are 15 residues in the CDR3. Trimming pared 0 bases from V and 5 bases from J, leaving 10 bases between. CDR3 coding DNA: TGTGCCAGCAGTTACTCGACCGGAGGAAATGAAAAACTGTTTTTT. Translated: CASSYSTGGNEKLFF.

This chain joins TRBV7-2 and TRBJ2-3; D might be TRBD1 or TRBD2, each matching 5 bases. V was clipped by 0 bases and J by 2 bases, with 9 bases between them. Germline V gives CDR1 SGHTA, CDR2 FQGNSA. The CDR3 has 15 amino acids. The CDR3 loop reads CASSLAGVPTDTQYF. The CDR3 DNA is TGTGCCAGCAGCTTAGCGGGGGTCCCCACAGATACGCAGTATTTT.

The gene calls are TRBV27 and TRBJ2-3, with TRBD2 matching over 9 bases. This CDR3 is built from 17 residues. The germline V gene has CDR1 MNHEY and CDR2 SMNVEV (reference sequence). The J segment lost 7 bases and the V segment lost 2 bases, leaving 13 bases of the junction unmatched. This CDR3 is CASSLELRGGRLYTQYF. The CDR3 DNA is TGTGCCAGCAGTTTAGAGTTGCGGGGGGGCCGGTTGTATACGCAGTATTTT.

This clone showed up just a few times. This chain links TRBV6-6 with TRBJ1-1; D may be TRBD1 (6 bases). V was trimmed by 6 bases and J by 3 bases, leaving 14 bases between them. The CDR3 sequence is 14 residues long. Germline V CDR1 and CDR2: MNHNY, SVGAGI (reference sequence). CDR3 residues: CASRPHRADTEAFF. DNA of the CDR3: TGTGCCAGCAGGCCCCACAGGGCCGACACTGAAGCTTTCTTT.

V usage is TRBV10-3 and J usage is TRBJ2-7; D call uncertain. Trimming took off 2 bases at V and 7 bases at J, with 9 bases between the two ends. The V gene's germline CDR1 is ENHRY and CDR2 SYGVKD. The CDR3 runs to 12 residues. The CDR3 nucleotides are TGTGCCATCAGTGAGGGCGCCGGGGAGCAGTACTTC. Translated, it gives CAISEGAGEQYF.

The chain uses TRBV10-3 and TRBJ2-5; 10 positions agree with TRBD1. The CDR3 length is 14 residues. Germline V lookup: CDR1 ENHRY, CDR2 SYGVKD. J gave up 5 bases and V 4 bases, and 4 bases lay outside the gene matches. The CDR3 sequence: CAISGTGGTETQYF. As DNA, the CDR3 is TGTGCCATCAGTGGGACAGGGGGGACGGAGACCCAGTACTTC.

The V and J genes are TRBV6-5 and TRBJ1-1, with 7 bases aligning to TRBD1. The CDR3 runs to 15 residues. The germline CDR1 and CDR2 sequences are MNHEY and SVGAGI. V trimming: 2 bases; J trimming: 2 bases; junction bases outside the gene matches: 5. CDR3 amino acids: CASSYGQELNTEAFF. The CDR3 nucleotides read TGTGCCAGCAGTTACGGACAGGAGCTTAACACTGAAGCTTTCTTT.

The V gene is TRBV18, the J gene TRBJ1-6; D is unresolved. The CDR3 covers 16 residues. CDR1 and CDR2 (germline): KGHSH, LQKENI. V lost 3 bases and J lost 0, with 9 bases in between. The CDR3 region has the DNA TGTGCCAGCTCACCGGGGAGAAGCTCCTATAATTCACCCCTCCACTTT. This sequence encodes CASSPGRSSYNSPLHF.

V usage is TRBV10-2 and J usage is TRBJ2-7, with D tentatively TRBD2 (5 bases). The CDR3 loop spans 16 amino acids. V was cut by 0 bases and J by 0 bases, with 12 bases left in between. Germline V gene lookup returns CDR1 WSHSY and CDR2 SAAADI. The CDR3 coding sequence is TGCGCCAGCAGTGAGTCGCCGGGGTACCTCTCCTACGAGCAGTACTTC. This sequence encodes CASSESPGYLSYEQYF.

The rearrangement joins TRBV19 to TRBJ1-3; D unresolved. V gave up 6 bases and J gave up 1 base, with 4 bases separating them. CDR3 length equals 12 residues. Germline V gene lookup returns CDR1 LNHDA and CDR2 SQIVND (reference sequence). The CDR3 sequence: CASRPSGNTIYF. The CDR3 bases are TGTGCCAGTAGGCCATCTGGAAACACCATATATTTT.

V and J are TRBV19 and TRBJ1-3; TRBD1 agrees at 9 bases. Looked up from germline, CDR1 is LNHDA and CDR2 is SQIVND (reference sequence). The CDR3 totals 15 residues. V dropped 7 bases and J dropped 1; count of bases not matched to a gene: 5. Here the CDR3 DNA reads TGTGCCAGTAACGGACAGGGGTTTTCTGGAAACACCATATATTTT. This sequence encodes CASNGQGFSGNTIYF. Looking up the rest from reference TRBV19 and TRBJ1-3 gives the full variable domain: DGGITQSPKYLFRKEGQNVTLSCEQNLNHDAMYWYRQDPGQGLRLIYYSQIVNDFQKGDIAEGYSVSREKKESFPLTVTSAQKNPTAFYLCASNGQGFSGNTIYFGEGSWLTVV.

The J gene is TRBJ2-7, the V gene TRBV6-6; TRBD1 aligns across 9 bases. V gave up 0 bases and J gave up 5 bases; unmatched junction bases: 8. From germline, CDR1 is MNHNY and CDR2 SVGAGI (reference sequence). This CDR3 is built from 16 residues. The CDR3 bases are TGTGCCAGCAGTTACTCGCAACAGGGGGCTAAGGACGAGCAGTACTTC. Amino acid sequence: CASSYSQQGAKDEQYF.

V and J are TRBV30 and TRBJ1-3; D might be TRBD1 (6 bases). The CDR3 covers 14 residues. The ends were cut back, 3 bases at V and 2 bases at J, with 11 bases in the middle. In germline, CDR1 is GTSNPN, CDR2 SVGIG (reference sequence). Written as DNA, the CDR3 is TGTGCCTGGAGGGCCGGGGGGCCTGGAAACACCATATATTTT. This translates into CAWRAGGPGNTIYF. The whole variable domain, remainder taken from reference TRBV30 and TRBJ1-3, is SQTIHQWPATLVQPVGSPLSLECTVEGTSNPNLYWYRQAAGRGLQLLFYSVGIGQISSEVPQNLSASRPQDRQFILSSKKLLLSDSGFYLCAWRAGGPGNTIYFGEGSWLTVV.

This chain connects TRBV10-3 to TRBJ2-7; D remains unclear. Germline CDR1 and CDR2: ENHRY and SYGVKD. This CDR3 contains 14 residues. With 1 base removed from V and 4 bases from J, the gap between germline ends came to 11 bases. This CDR3 reads CAISEFAVTYEQYF. CDR3 coding DNA: TGTGCCATCAGTGAGTTCGCCGTGACATACGAGCAGTACTTC.

The chain has TRBV4-1 and TRBJ2-1, with D possibly being TRBD2 (7 bases). Germline values: CDR1 MGHRA, CDR2 YSYEKL. CDR3 size: 16 residues. Trimming stripped 7 bases from V and 6 bases from J, with 22 bases between. The CDR3 sequence is CASTEIKGGALNEQFF. DNA for the CDR3: TGCGCCAGCACCGAAATAAAGGGGGGGGCCCTCAATGAGCAGTTCTTC.

This rearrangement joins TRBV30 to TRBJ1-6, with TRBD1 matching 8 bases. The J segment lost 4 bases and the V segment lost 7 bases, leaving 3 bases of the junction unmatched. The CDR3 length is 13 residues. Germline V gives CDR1 GTSNPN, CDR2 SVGIG (reference sequence). Here the CDR3 DNA reads TGTGCCTTACGACAGGGGTATAATTCACCCCTCCACTTT. Amino acids: CALRQGYNSPLHF.

The CDR3 loop reads CARSEGSTNTGELFF. The CDR3 coding sequence is TGTGCCAGGTCCGAGGGGAGTACGAACACCGGGGAGCTGTTTTTT. The rearrangement links TRBV7-2 to TRBJ2-2, with D perhaps given as TRBD1 or TRBD2 (5 bases each). From germline, CDR1 is SGHTA and CDR2 FQGNSA. V was clipped by 9 bases and J by 0 bases, with 14 bases between them. The CDR3 length is 15 residues.

The chain recombines TRBV10-3 with TRBJ2-2; possibly TRBD1 or TRBD2 for D (5 bases each). The V gene lost 11 bases and the J gene lost 6 bases, with 10 bases spanning the gap. Per the germline V gene, CDR1 is ENHRY and CDR2 is SYGVKD. The CDR3 is 11 residues long. The CDR3 loop reads CAARESGELFF. CDR3 nucleotides: TGTGCCGCCAGGGAGTCCGGGGAGCTGTTTTTT.

Only one count was recorded for this clone. Other DNA sequences of this sample code for an identical CDR3. The J gene is TRBJ2-7, the V gene TRBV20-1; no clear D. The CDR3 is 11 residues long. Trimming pared 1 base from V and 3 bases from J, leaving 4 bases between. Germline V gene lookup returns CDR1 DFQATT and CDR2 SNEGSKA (reference sequence). The CDR3 spells CSARGIYEQYF. The CDR3 DNA reads as TGCAGTGCTAGAGGGATCTACGAGCAGTACTTC.

This chain links TRBV4-1 with TRBJ1-2; a weak D match, TRBD1 (5 bases). This CDR3 is built from 14 residues. The germline gives CDR1 MGHRA, CDR2 YSYEKL. V was shortened by 1 base and J by 7 bases, with 13 bases between the two germline ends. CDR3 protein: CASSQGSGARGYTF. In DNA, the CDR3 is TGCGCCAGCAGCCAAGGGTCCGGGGCACGTGGCTACACCTTC.

A note on this clone: This specimen includes other DNA sequences encoding the same CDR3. The CDR3 is CASSLVGTGNEKLFF. The CDR3 DNA follows: TGCGCCAGCAGCTTGGTAGGGACAGGGAATGAAAAACTGTTTTTT. The chain has TRBV5-1 and TRBJ1-4; TRBD1 aligns across 9 bases. The length of the CDR3 is 15 residues. J lost 5 bases, V lost 0 bases, and 2 bases had no gene match. Germline CDR1 and CDR2: SGHRS and YFSETQ.

The rearrangement joins TRBV6-6 to TRBJ2-1; the D gene is possibly TRBD2 (5 bases). Trimming cost V 5 bases and J 5 bases, with 10 bases left between them. CDR3 length: 13 amino acids. Germline assignment: CDR1 MNHNY and CDR2 SVGAGI (reference sequence). This chain's CDR3 is CASSPPGNNEQFF. The DNA of the CDR3 is TGTGCCAGCAGTCCCCCGGGGAACAATGAGCAGTTCTTC.

The V call is TRBV29-1, the J call TRBJ1-4; D is perhaps TRBD1 (5 bases). The CDR3 consists of 15 residues. The ends were cut back, 6 bases at V and 8 bases at J, with 22 bases in the middle. CDR1 SQVTM and CDR2 ANQGSEA come from the germline V gene. This CDR3 reads CSVSPGAGREEKLFF. In DNA, the CDR3 is TGCAGCGTCTCACCCGGGGCAGGGCGCGAGGAAAAACTGTTTTTT.

For this clone: Other DNA sequences in the same sample also yield this CDR3. The rearrangement joins TRBV6-5 to TRBJ2-5; D possibly corresponds to TRBD2 (6 bases). Trimming left V 6 bases short and J 2 bases short, with 10 bases between. The germline CDR1 and CDR2 sequences are MNHEY and SVGAGI. The CDR3 has 13 residues. This CDR3 reads CASSRDFQETQYF. In DNA form, the CDR3 reads TGTGCCAGCAGCCGGGACTTTCAAGAGACCCAGTACTTC.

This CDR3 is CAWSGTVNEKLFF. The DNA of the CDR3 is TGTGCCTGGAGTGGAACAGTTAATGAAAAACTGTTTTTT. The rearrangement links TRBV30 to TRBJ1-4; D is unresolved. The ends were cut back, 1 base at V and 4 bases at J, with 7 bases in the middle. The CDR3 has 13 residues. CDR1 is GTSNPN and CDR2 is SVGIG in the germline V gene (reference sequence). Variable domain in full (rest from reference TRBV30 and TRBJ1-4): SQTIHQWPATLVQPVGSPLSLECTVEGTSNPNLYWYRQAAGRGLQLLFYSVGIGQISSEVPQNLSASRPQDRQFILSSKKLLLSDSGFYLCAWSGTVNEKLFFGSGTQLSVL.

The chain joins TRBV7-9 to TRBJ1-2; 8 bases align to TRBD1. This CDR3 contains 14 residues. Germline CDR1 reads SEHNR; CDR2 reads FQNEAQ (reference sequence). J gave up 7 bases and V 5 bases, and 9 bases lay outside the gene matches. In DNA form, the CDR3 reads TGTGCCAGCAGCGCACAGGGGGGTAGAGGTGGCTACACCTTC. Translated: CASSAQGGRGGYTF.

As concerns this clone: In the same sample, other DNA sequences code for this CDR3. The CDR3 nucleotides read TGCGCCAGCAGCAACGACAGGGCCTACGAGCAGTACTTC. Protein: CASSNDRAYEQYF. The chain links TRBV5-1 to TRBJ2-7; 7 bases agree with TRBD1. The CDR3 spans 13 residues. CDR1 is SGHRS, CDR2 YFSETQ, per germline. The junction had 3 bases not matched to a gene; V was cut back by 4 bases and J by 2 bases.